Following are 12 T cell receptor beta chains from one sample sequenced in a study of blood T cells in healthy people across ages. PCR was performed a second time for about 7 to 11 cycles using a sample-barcoded 5' primer and a J-beta primer mix. TCRdb re-analysed the 5' RACE reads in MiXCR, keeping a single row per CDR3 protein. The repertoire holds 600,000 or so distinct CDR3 sequences, with roughly 43% as singletons. Sequencing was carried out using blood. The source of these receptors is a man at least 80 years old in good health.

This clonotype showed up many times. A much larger clone differs from this one at a single base, so this may be a read error. This chain links TRBV6-6 with TRBJ2-3; D remains unclear. The V gene's germline CDR1 is MNHNY and CDR2 SVGAGI (reference sequence). V dropped 7 bases and J dropped 2 bases, with 10 bases sitting between them. The CDR3 is 13 amino acids. The CDR3 here is CASKRANTDTQYF. The CDR3 nucleotides are TGTGCCAGCAAGCGAGCGAACACAGATACGCAGTATTTT.

This clonotype was picked up a small number of times. DNA of the CDR3: TGCAGCGTTATCCGGGACGGAGGCTCCTACGAGCAGTACTTC. It is translated as CSVIRDGGSYEQYF. The V and J genes are TRBV29-1 and TRBJ2-7; D tentatively reads TRBD1 or TRBD2 (5 bases each). Per germline, CDR1 SQVTM and CDR2 ANQGSEA. The V end lost 5 bases, the J end lost 0 bases, and 14 bases lay between the germline ends. This CDR3 region has 14 residues.

This chain uses TRBV10-3 with TRBJ2-1; 8 bases line up with TRBD1. Germline V gene sequence: CDR1 ENHRY, CDR2 SYGVKD. The CDR3 has 15 residues. Trimming removed 5 bases from V and 4 bases from J; junction bases left unmatched: 7. This CDR3 reads CAISLGQGSYNEQFF. CDR3 coding DNA: TGTGCCATCAGTCTTGGACAGGGTTCATACAATGAGCAGTTCTTC.

J is TRBJ2-1 and V is TRBV10-1; 9 positions agree with TRBD1. Germline V CDR1 and CDR2: WNHNN, SYGVQD (reference sequence). This CDR3 spans 17 amino acids. With 6 bases clipped from V and 1 base from J, the junction kept 10 bases outside the gene matches. CDR3 nucleotides: TGCGCCAGCAGACCGGGACAGGGTAGGCGATCCTACAATGAGCAGTTCTTC. As protein: CASRPGQGRRSYNEQFF.

V and J are TRBV7-9 and TRBJ2-1, with D unresolved. This CDR3 comprises 13 residues. Germline assignment: CDR1 SEHNR and CDR2 FQNEAQ (reference sequence). V was pared by 1 base and J by 9 bases, with 10 bases between. The CDR3: CASSLGEWVEQFF. The CDR3 nucleotides are TGTGCCAGCAGCTTAGGTGAATGGGTTGAGCAGTTCTTC.

The table lists this clonotype with many counts. The rearrangement uses TRBV12-3 or TRBV12-4 and TRBJ1-1; TRBD1 might be the D (6 bases). The CDR3 loop spans 14 amino acids. With 4 bases removed from V and 1 base from J, the gap between germline ends came to 10 bases. CDR3: CASSWGGPNTEAFF. The CDR3 DNA follows: TGTGCCAGCAGTTGGGGGGGGCCGAACACTGAAGCTTTCTTT.

The CDR3 nucleotides read TGTGCCATCAGCGATCTAGCGGGTCAAGAGACCCAGTACTTC. Its protein product is CAISDLAGQETQYF. The rearrangement links TRBV10-3 to TRBJ2-5, with 8 bases aligning to TRBD2. The CDR3 has 14 amino acids. Germline loops: CDR1 ENHRY, CDR2 SYGVKD. J lost 2 bases, V lost 6 bases, and 5 bases had no gene match.

The chain employs TRBV10-3 and TRBJ2-3, with 9 bases aligning to TRBD1. Germline V gene lookup returns CDR1 ENHRY and CDR2 SYGVKD. With 4 bases clipped from V and 2 bases from J, the junction kept 7 bases outside the gene matches. This CDR3 has 16 amino acids. In DNA, the CDR3 is TGTGCCATCAGTGGGGGGACAGGGTCAGTCACAGATACGCAGTATTTT. Amino acids: CAISGGTGSVTDTQYF.

The CDR3 sequence: CASSPLAGVGNEQFF. DNA for the CDR3: TGTGCCAGCAGTCCCCTAGCGGGAGTAGGAAATGAGCAGTTCTTC. The rearrangement links TRBV12-3 or TRBV12-4 to TRBJ2-1; 10 bases are shared with TRBD2. The CDR3 contains 15 residues. J gave up 7 bases and V 5 bases, and 8 bases lay outside the gene matches.

The chain employs TRBV6-6 and TRBJ2-7; D unclear. Trimming took 0 bases from V and 2 from J, leaving 11 bases between them. Per germline, CDR1 MNHNY and CDR2 SVGAGI (reference sequence). This CDR3 is 15 amino acids long. CDR3 coding DNA: TGTGCCAGCAGTTACTCGATGGGCAGAGCCTACGAGCAGTACTTC. Encoded protein: CASSYSMGRAYEQYF.

About this clonotype: This may come from a read error, since a much larger clone is one base off. The V gene is TRBV6-1, the J gene TRBJ2-1; TRBD2 is a possible D gene (5 bases). Near its end, the DNA agrees better with TRBJ2-7, so the J call may be wrong. Germline CDR1 is MNHNS and CDR2 is SASEGT. The CDR3 has 17 amino acids. The CDR3 coding sequence is TGTGCCACCCGATTGACTATTTCCGAGAGCTCCTACAATGAGCAGTACTTC. Protein sequence: CATRLTISESSYNEQYF.

The chain recombines TRBV19 with TRBJ2-1, with 7 bases lining up with TRBD1. J lost 8 bases, V lost 4 bases, and 8 bases had no gene match. The CDR3 extends over 14 amino acids. Germline assignment: CDR1 LNHDA and CDR2 SQIVND (reference sequence). This CDR3 reads CASSKGADRYEQFF. CDR3 coding DNA: TGTGCCAGTAGTAAGGGGGCAGACAGGTATGAGCAGTTCTTC. Full variable domain (outside the CDR3, taken from reference TRBV19 and TRBJ2-1): DGGITQSPKYLFRKEGQNVTLSCEQNLNHDAMYWYRQDPGQGLRLIYYSQIVNDFQKGDIAEGYSVSREKKESFPLTVTSAQKNPTAFYLCASSKGADRYEQFFGPGTRLTVL.